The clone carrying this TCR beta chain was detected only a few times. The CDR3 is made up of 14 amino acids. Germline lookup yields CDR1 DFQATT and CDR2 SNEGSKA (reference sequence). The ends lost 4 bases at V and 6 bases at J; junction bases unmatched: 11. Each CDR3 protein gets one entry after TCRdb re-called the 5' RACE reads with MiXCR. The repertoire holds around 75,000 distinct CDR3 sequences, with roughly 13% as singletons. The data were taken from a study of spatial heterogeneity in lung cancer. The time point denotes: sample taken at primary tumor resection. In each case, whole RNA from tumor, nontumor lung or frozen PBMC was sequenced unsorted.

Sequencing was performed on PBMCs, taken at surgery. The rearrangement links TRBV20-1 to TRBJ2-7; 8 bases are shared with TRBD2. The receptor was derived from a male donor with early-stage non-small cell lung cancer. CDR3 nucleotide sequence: TGCAGTGCTAAGGACGGGAGGGCGACGGCCGAGCAGTACTTC. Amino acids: CSAKDGRATAEQYF.